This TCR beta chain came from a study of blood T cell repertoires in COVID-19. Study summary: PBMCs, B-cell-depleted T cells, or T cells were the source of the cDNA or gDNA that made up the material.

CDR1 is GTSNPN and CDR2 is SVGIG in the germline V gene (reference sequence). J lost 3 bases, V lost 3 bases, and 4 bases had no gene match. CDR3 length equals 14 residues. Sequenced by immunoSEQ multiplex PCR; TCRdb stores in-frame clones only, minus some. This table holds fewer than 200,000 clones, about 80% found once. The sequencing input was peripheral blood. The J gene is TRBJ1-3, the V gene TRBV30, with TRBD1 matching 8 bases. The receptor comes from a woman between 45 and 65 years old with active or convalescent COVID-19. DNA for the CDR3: TGTGCCTGGAGAGGACAGGGCATTGGAAACACCATATATTTT. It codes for CAWRGQGIGNTIYF.